This record looks at one TCR beta chain sequence and its context. TCRdb's copy holds only in-frame clones and misses some; the assay was immunoSEQ multiplex PCR. The data show roughly 150,000 clones, 75% to 90% seen once. These data originate in a study of blood T cell repertoires in COVID-19. Overall study context: The United States, Italy and Spain supplied acute and convalescent COVID-19 samples. Sources were T cells, B-cell-depleted T cells, or PBMCs; the material itself was cDNA or gDNA.

Sequencing input: peripheral blood. This TCR derives from a woman aged 70-85 years with acute or convalescent COVID-19.

The CDR3 nucleotides read TGTGCCAGCAGGGGATTTGGGACTAGCGTTCTAGATACGCAGTATTTT. This gives the protein CASRGFGTSVLDTQYF. This sequence joins TRBV2 and TRBJ2-3, with 10 bases identical to TRBD2. CDR1 SNHLY and CDR2 FYNNEI come from the germline V gene. The J segment lost 5 bases and the V segment lost 6 bases, leaving 11 bases of the junction unmatched. The CDR3 contains 16 residues.